These 32 T cell receptor beta chains were all obtained from the same sample, sequenced in a study of regulatory T cells in long-lasting Graves disease. The time point denotes: newly diagnosed GD, antithyroid drugs for less than 3 months. Extracted PBMC RNA gave rise to the TCR library. Both iRepertoire HTBI primers and Arm-PCR of CDR3 regions were used to build the TCR beta libraries. MiXCR, run by TCRdb on the multiplex PCR reads, gives a single entry per CDR3 protein. The profile shows around 470,000 distinct CDR3 sequences, 12% to 15% of them singletons. These data are also associated with another study on T cells in Graves' hyperthyroidism and ophthalmopathy.

The sample here was peripheral blood mononuclear cells (PBMCs), taken at new diagnosis, from a patient treated with antithyroid drugs. These receptors were taken from a woman in her forties or fifties with Graves disease.

This clonotype was seen repeatedly, ten times or more. The chain is built from TRBV3-1 and TRBJ1-1; perhaps TRBD1 as D (6 bases). The CDR3 is made up of 15 amino acids. Germline assignment: CDR1 LGHDT and CDR2 YNNKEL (reference sequence). The V gene lost 4 bases and the J gene lost 3 bases, with 15 bases spanning the gap. CDR3 amino acids: CASSPLGQTDTEAFF. In DNA form, the CDR3 reads TGTGCCAGCAGCCCACTCGGACAGACTGACACTGAAGCTTTCTTT.

This clonotype was picked up a small number of times. The chain carries TRBV20-1 and TRBJ2-7; D is possibly TRBD1 (6 bases). V was pared by 0 bases and J by 5 bases, with 17 bases between. Germline-derived CDR1 and CDR2 are DFQATT and SNEGSKA (reference sequence). This CDR3 contains 15 residues. The CDR3 region is CSARDFRRGWDEQYF. The CDR3 DNA reads TGCAGTGCTAGAGATTTTCGTAGGGGGTGGGACGAGCAGTACTTC.

This clonotype was observed many times. CDR3 residues: CASSLQQGNYGYTF. The CDR3 coding sequence is TGTGCCAGCAGCTTACAGCAGGGGAACTATGGCTACACCTTC. The chain employs TRBV7-9 and TRBJ1-2; D is perhaps TRBD1 (6 bases). V lost 2 bases, J lost 2 bases, and 9 bases lay in between. The germline CDR1 and CDR2 sequences are SEHNR and FQNEAQ (reference sequence). The length of the CDR3 is 14 residues.

This clonotype has at least ten counts. J is TRBJ2-1 and V is TRBV11-1; the D is unclear. The CDR3 has 15 amino acids. V was cut by 2 bases and J by 0 bases, with 8 bases left in between. The germline CDR1 and CDR2 sequences are SGHAT and FQDESV (reference sequence). DNA for the CDR3: TGTGCCAGCAGCTTATCATGGAGCTCCTACAATGAGCAGTTCTTC. It encodes CASSLSWSSYNEQFF.

This clonotype has a count of ten or more. The chain carries TRBV3-1 and TRBJ2-1, with a tentative D call TRBD2 (6 bases). The germline V gene encodes CDR1 LGHDT and CDR2 YNNKEL (reference sequence). Trimming shortened V by 1 base and J by 5 bases, and 6 bases separated the two germline ends. The CDR3 runs 13 residues. CDR3 bases: TGTGCCAGCAGCCAAGGCGGGAACAATGAGCAGTTCTTC. It translates to CASSQGGNNEQFF.

This clonotype has at least ten counts. J is TRBJ1-1 and V is TRBV2, with 9 bases lining up with TRBD1. Germline assignment: CDR1 SNHLY and CDR2 FYNNEI. V lost 3 bases to trimming and J lost 0 bases; unmatched junction nucleotides: 5. The CDR3 totals 16 residues. The CDR3: CASSEDRGIMNTEAFF. CDR3 bases: TGTGCCAGCAGTGAGGACAGGGGAATCATGAACACTGAAGCTTTCTTT.

This chain links TRBV3-1 with TRBJ1-2, with D possibly being TRBD1 (5 bases). Germline values: CDR1 LGHDT, CDR2 YNNKEL (reference sequence). Deletions cut 0 bases from V and 5 bases from J, with 16 bases between. There are 16 residues in the CDR3. CDR3 DNA sequence: TGTGCCAGCAGCCAAGAATCTGCAGGGTTGGGGTATGGCTACACCTTC. It yields the protein CASSQESAGLGYGYTF.

The table lists this clonotype with a few counts. A much larger clone differs by one base, so this may be a read error. This rearrangement joins TRBV11-2 to TRBJ2-1; 12 bases line up with TRBD2. With V trimmed by 4 bases and J by 10 bases, 11 bases remained unmatched. The CDR3 runs 16 residues. CDR1 SGHAT and CDR2 FQNNGV come from the germline V gene. CDR3: CASSSRLAGADGEQFF. CDR3 DNA: TGTGCCAGCAGCTCGAGACTAGCGGGAGCCGACGGAGAGCAGTTCTTC.

The CDR3: CSVDLGPSTDTQYF. The CDR3 nucleotides are TGCAGCGTTGACCTGGGGCCTTCCACAGATACGCAGTATTTT. The chain links TRBV29-1 to TRBJ2-3; D possibly corresponds to TRBD1 (5 bases). Germline V gives CDR1 SQVTM, CDR2 ANQGSEA. The CDR3 consists of 14 residues. Trimming cost V 3 bases and J 2 bases, with 12 bases left between them.

Only a few counts were recorded for this clonotype. This chain uses TRBV13 with TRBJ1-1; D not resolved. CDR3 size: 13 residues. Germline CDR1 PRHDT, CDR2 FYEKMQ (reference sequence). V lost 5 bases to trimming and J lost 7 bases, with 14 bases between them. In DNA form, the CDR3 reads TGTGCCAGCAGCCTAACCGGCTGGGGTGAAGCTTTCTTT. Its protein product is CASSLTGWGEAFF.

This clonotype was observed many times. The genes are TRBV6-1 and TRBJ2-1; 9 nucleotides align to TRBD2. J was trimmed by 6 bases and V by 5 bases; bases with no gene match: 5. The CDR3 contains 14 residues. Germline loops: CDR1 MNHNS, CDR2 SASEGT. The DNA for the CDR3 is TGTGCCAGCAGTCTAGCGGGATGGGGCAATGAGCAGTTCTTC. Residues: CASSLAGWGNEQFF.

This clonotype has at least ten counts. The J gene is TRBJ2-7, the V gene TRBV11-2, with TRBD1 matching over 9 bases. This CDR3 is 19 amino acids long. Germline V gene lookup returns CDR1 SGHAT and CDR2 FQNNGV. V gave up 4 bases and J gave up 2 bases; unmatched junction bases: 18. For the CDR3, the DNA is TGTGCCAGCAGCTCTCCTTCGGGACAGGGACGTTTTATACCCTACGAGCAGTACTTC. This sequence encodes CASSSPSGQGRFIPYEQYF.

This clonotype was detected only a few times. J is TRBJ2-7 and V is TRBV25-1, with 8 bases aligning to TRBD2. The CDR3 runs to 13 residues. The germline V gene has CDR1 MGHDK and CDR2 SYGVNS. V shed 7 bases, J shed 4 bases, and the junction held 6 bases outside the gene matches. The CDR3 bases are TGTGCCAGCAAGGTGGCGGGAGGTTACGAGCAGTACTTC. Translated: CASKVAGGYEQYF.

This clonotype was recorded many times. This sequence joins TRBV3-1 and TRBJ2-1; the match to TRBD2 covers 10 bases. V lost 5 bases and J lost 2; bases outside the gene matches: 3. The germline V gene encodes CDR1 LGHDT and CDR2 YNNKEL (reference sequence). This CDR3 spans 15 amino acids. The CDR3 loop reads CASSAGLAAYNEQFF. DNA of the CDR3: TGTGCCAGCAGCGCAGGACTAGCGGCCTACAATGAGCAGTTCTTC.

This clonotype was found many times. The rearrangement links TRBV3-1 to TRBJ1-5; D is unresolved. This CDR3 is 15 amino acids long. Trimming pared 2 bases from V and 6 bases from J, leaving 14 bases between. In germline, CDR1 is LGHDT, CDR2 YNNKEL (reference sequence). The CDR3 spells CASSQLPTGGQPQHF. DNA of the CDR3: TGTGCCAGCAGCCAACTCCCCACGGGCGGTCAGCCCCAGCATTTT.

In its sample, this clonotype was seen a few times. The chain combines TRBV5-1 with TRBJ1-2; no clear D gene. V was cut by 0 bases and J by 8 bases, with 14 bases left in between. CDR1 SGHRS and CDR2 YFSETQ come from the germline V gene. The CDR3 length is 14 residues. The CDR3 DNA reads as TGCGCCAGCAGCTTGGAAGGGTCAAGGAACGGCTACACCTTC. It specifies CASSLEGSRNGYTF. The entire variable domain, with the rest obtained from reference TRBV5-1 and TRBJ1-2, is as follows: KAGVTQTPRYLIKTRGQQVTLSCSPISGHRSVSWYQQTPGQGLQFLFEYFSETQRNKGNFPGRFSGRQFSNSRSEMNVSTLELGDSALYLCASSLEGSRNGYTFGSGTRLTVV.

This clonotype occurred many times. V is TRBV3-1 and J is TRBJ2-3; 7 bases match TRBD2. CDR1 is LGHDT and CDR2 is YNNKEL in the germline V gene (reference sequence). The CDR3 is 15 amino acids. The V gene end was trimmed by 1 base and the J gene end by 3 bases; junction bases not matched to a gene: 4. The CDR3 bases are TGTGCCAGCAGCCAAGCGATTAGCGGGACAGATACGCAGTATTTT. Encoded protein: CASSQAISGTDTQYF.

This clonotype was seen repeatedly, ten times or more. A junction end diverges from the germline sequence, so it may reflect a read error. The CDR3 sequence: CASSSGTSASGAHF. Written as DNA, the CDR3 is TGTGCCAGCAGCTCCGGGACTAGCGCCTCCGGGGCCCATTTT. This chain joins TRBV11-1 and TRBJ2-3, with 10 bases lining up with TRBD2. This CDR3 has 14 amino acids. CDR1 and CDR2 (germline): SGHAT, FQDESV (reference sequence).

The chain carries TRBV5-5 and TRBJ2-1; 8 bases line up with TRBD2. The CDR3 runs 16 residues. Trimming at V came to 3 bases and at J to 3 bases, leaving 8 bases not matched to a gene. CDR1 is SGHKS, CDR2 YYEKEE, per germline (reference sequence). The CDR3, as DNA: TGTGCCAGCAGCTGGGCATTAGCGGGACACTACAATGAGCAGTTCTTC. It yields the protein CASSWALAGHYNEQFF. The variable domain in full, completed from reference TRBV5-5 and TRBJ2-1, reads DAGVTQSPTHLIKTRGQQVTLRCSPISGHKSVSWYQQVLGQGPQFIFQYYEKEERGRGNFPDRFSARQFPNYSSELNVNALLLGDSALYLCASSWALAGHYNEQFFGPGTRLTVL.

The CDR3 nucleotides read TGCGCCAGCAGCTTGGGAACTGGCGGGTACTCGACTGATACGCAGTATTTT. Its protein is CASSLGTGGYSTDTQYF. The rearrangement joins TRBV5-1 to TRBJ2-3; D may be TRBD2 (5 bases). Germline V gene sequence: CDR1 SGHRS, CDR2 YFSETQ. This CDR3 comprises 17 residues. Trimming took off 0 bases at V and 6 bases at J, with 20 bases between the two ends.

Notes on this clonotype: Compared with germline, one end of the junction differs, possibly owing to a read error. J is TRBJ2-1 and V is TRBV4-2, with TRBD2 identical over 12 bases. The CDR3 is 17 amino acids. The germline CDR1 and CDR2 sequences are LGHNA and YNFKEQ. CDR3 region: CACSQGRLAGGVNEQFF. The CDR3 nucleotides read TGTGCCTGCAGCCAAGGCAGGCTAGCGGGAGGGGTAAATGAGCAGTTCTTC.

This clonotype was picked up many times. The chain links TRBV5-1 to TRBJ2-1; tentative D call: TRBD1 (6 bases). The germline V and J ends were trimmed by 2 bases and 8 bases, with 11 bases remaining between them. The CDR3 has 13 amino acids. Per the germline V gene, CDR1 is SGHRS and CDR2 is YFSETQ. The CDR3 loop reads CASSLMGADEQFF. DNA of the CDR3: TGCGCCAGCAGCTTAATGGGGGCCGATGAGCAGTTCTTC.

This clonotype occurred a few times. CDR3 in amino acids: CASSESGDSYNTGELFF. In DNA, the CDR3 is TGCGCCAGCAGTGAGTCGGGGGACTCCTACAACACCGGGGAGCTGTTTTTT. V usage is TRBV10-2 and J usage is TRBJ2-2, with D perhaps TRBD2 (6 bases). This CDR3 region has 17 residues. V was cut by 0 bases and J by 2 bases, with 13 bases left in between. In germline, CDR1 is WSHSY, CDR2 SAAADI.

J is TRBJ2-3 and V is TRBV5-1, with 9 positions matching TRBD2. TRBJ2-5 matches the DNA end more closely, so the J call is doubtful. The CDR3 extends over 14 amino acids. Germline V gene lookup returns CDR1 SGHRS and CDR2 YFSETQ. Here the CDR3 DNA reads TGCGCCAGCAGTCGCGGGAGGGTCGGAGAGACCCAGTACTTC. It encodes CASSRGRVGETQYF.

On this clonotype: The CDR3 ends on some other residue instead of the conserved phenylalanine or tryptophan, so this is likely a read error. The rearrangement uses TRBV6-5 and TRBJ1-1; the match to TRBD1 covers 8 bases. The CDR3 contains 15 residues. V gave up 2 bases and J gave up 5 bases; unmatched junction bases: 7. Germline V gives CDR1 MNHEY, CDR2 SVGAGI. The CDR3 DNA reads TGTGCCAGCAGTTACCTGGCAGGGGGCGGAACTGAAGCTTTCCTT. The encoded protein is CASSYLAGGGTEAFL.

Comments on this clonotype: This likely stems from a read error, as it lies one base from a far larger clone. This rearrangement joins TRBV3-1 to TRBJ2-3; D is uncertain. TRBJ1-5 explains the end of the DNA better; the J call may be wrong. CDR3 length equals 16 residues. Germline assignment: CDR1 LGHDT and CDR2 YNNKEL (reference sequence). The CDR3 DNA follows: TGTGCCAGCAGCGCTGACTTAGCGGGCGGCACAGATACGCAGCATTTT. It yields the protein CASSADLAGGTDTQHF.

This clonotype occurred many times. A junction boundary mismatches the germline segment, possibly from a read error. V and J are TRBV28 and TRBJ2-7, with D unresolved. The germline gives CDR1 MDHEN, CDR2 SYDVKM. This CDR3 is built from 15 residues. CDR3 protein: CASSLNGRRNYGQYF. The CDR3 region has the DNA TGTGCCAGCAGTTTAAATGGTCGTCGGAACTACGGGCAGTACTTC.

The V gene is TRBV7-6, the J gene TRBJ2-5; D might be TRBD2 (6 bases). Germline V gene lookup returns CDR1 SGHVS and CDR2 FNYEAQ. V was shortened by 3 bases and J by 3 bases, with 11 bases between the two germline ends. The CDR3 has 14 amino acids. CDR3: CASSFLGGEETQYF. The CDR3 bases are TGTGCCAGCAGCTTTCTGGGCGGGGAAGAGACCCAGTACTTC.

This clonotype came up many times. V gene TRBV28 combines with J gene TRBJ2-7, with D unresolved. V lost 7 bases and J 2 bases, leaving 15 bases between the germline ends. Germline V gives CDR1 MDHEN, CDR2 SYDVKM. CDR3 length: 14 amino acids. DNA for the CDR3: TGTGCCAGCACCAACCAACAGTTGCCCTACGAGCAGTACTTC. It encodes CASTNQQLPYEQYF.

At least ten counts were recorded for this clonotype. The J gene is TRBJ1-2, the V gene TRBV24-1; 9 positions agree with TRBD1. The germline CDR1 and CDR2 sequences are KGHDR and SFDVKD. V lost 4 bases and J lost 3; bases outside the gene matches: 8. This CDR3 contains 16 residues. CDR3 loop: CATSDQMTGGYYGYTF. The CDR3 DNA reads TGTGCCACCAGTGACCAAATGACAGGGGGTTACTATGGCTACACCTTC.

This clonotype has a count of ten or more. The V and J genes are TRBV18 and TRBJ1-1, with 8 bases identical to TRBD1. V was pared by 8 bases and J by 5 bases, with 7 bases of the junction left unmatched. The CDR3 spans 13 residues. Germline CDR1 is KGHSH and CDR2 is LQKENI. The CDR3 is CASSPRQGTEAFF. CDR3 sequence (DNA): TGTGCCAGCAGCCCTCGACAGGGGACTGAAGCTTTCTTT. The full variable domain, in which reference TRBV18 and TRBJ1-1 provide the parts outside the CDR3, is NAGVMQNPRHLVRRRGQEARLRCSPMKGHSHVYWYRQLPEEGLKFMVYLQKENIIDESGMPKERFSAEFPKEGPSILRIQQVVRGDSAAYFCASSPRQGTEAFFGQGTRLTVV.

This clonotype showed up many times. This sequence joins TRBV6-1 and TRBJ2-2; D may correspond to TRBD1 or TRBD2 (5 bases each). Deletions cut 2 bases from V and 7 bases from J, with 17 bases between. The CDR3 has 16 amino acids. The germline V gene encodes CDR1 MNHNS and CDR2 SASEGT. The CDR3: CASSEYEGRIGGELFF. In nucleotides, the CDR3 is TGTGCCAGCAGTGAATATGAGGGGCGAATAGGCGGGGAGCTGTTTTTT.